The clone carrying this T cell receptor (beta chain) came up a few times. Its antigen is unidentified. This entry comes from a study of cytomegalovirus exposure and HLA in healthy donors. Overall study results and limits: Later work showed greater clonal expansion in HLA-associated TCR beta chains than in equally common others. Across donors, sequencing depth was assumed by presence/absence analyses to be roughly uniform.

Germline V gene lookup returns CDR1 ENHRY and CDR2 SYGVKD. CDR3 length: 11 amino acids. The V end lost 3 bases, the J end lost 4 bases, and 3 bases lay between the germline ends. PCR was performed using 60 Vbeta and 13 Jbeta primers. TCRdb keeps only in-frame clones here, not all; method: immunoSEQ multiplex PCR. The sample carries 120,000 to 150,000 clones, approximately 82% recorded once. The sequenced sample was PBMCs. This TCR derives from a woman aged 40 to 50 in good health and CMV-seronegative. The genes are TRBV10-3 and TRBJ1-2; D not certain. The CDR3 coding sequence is TGTGCCATCAGTGACAGCTATGGCTACACCTTC. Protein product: CAISDSYGYTF.